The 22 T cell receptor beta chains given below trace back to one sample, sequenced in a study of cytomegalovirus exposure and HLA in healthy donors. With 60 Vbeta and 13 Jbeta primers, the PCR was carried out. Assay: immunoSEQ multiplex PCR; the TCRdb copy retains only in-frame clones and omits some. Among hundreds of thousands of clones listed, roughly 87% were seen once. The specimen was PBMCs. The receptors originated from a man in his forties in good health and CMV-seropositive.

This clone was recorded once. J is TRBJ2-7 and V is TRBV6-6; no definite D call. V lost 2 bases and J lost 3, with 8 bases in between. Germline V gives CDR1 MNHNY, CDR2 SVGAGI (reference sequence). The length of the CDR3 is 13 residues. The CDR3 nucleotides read TGTGCCAGCAGTTACCATCCTAACTACGAGCAGTACTTC. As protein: CASSYHPNYEQYF.

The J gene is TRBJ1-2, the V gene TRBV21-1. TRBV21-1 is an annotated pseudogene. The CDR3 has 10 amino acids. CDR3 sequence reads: CASTERGYTF. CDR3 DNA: TGTGCCAGCACCGAGCGAGGCTACACCTTC.

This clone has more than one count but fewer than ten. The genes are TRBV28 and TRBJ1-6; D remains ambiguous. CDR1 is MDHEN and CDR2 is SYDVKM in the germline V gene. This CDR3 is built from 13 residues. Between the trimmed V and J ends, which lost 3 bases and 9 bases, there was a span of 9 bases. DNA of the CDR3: TGTGCCAGCAGTTTGCCAGCAGGTTCACCCCTCCACTTT. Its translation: CASSLPAGSPLHF. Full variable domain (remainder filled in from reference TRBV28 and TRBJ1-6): DVKVTQSSRYLVKRTGEKVFLECVQDMDHENMFWYRQDPGLGLRLIYFSYDVKMKEKGDIPEGYSVSREKKERFSLILESASTNQTSMYLCASSLPAGSPLHFGNGTRLTVT.

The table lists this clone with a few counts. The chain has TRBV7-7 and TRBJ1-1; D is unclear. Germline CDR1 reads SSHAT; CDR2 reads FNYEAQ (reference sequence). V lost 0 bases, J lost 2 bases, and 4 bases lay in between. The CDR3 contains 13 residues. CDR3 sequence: CASSLAPNTEAFF. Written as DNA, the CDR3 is TGTGCCAGCAGCTTAGCTCCTAACACTGAAGCTTTCTTT.

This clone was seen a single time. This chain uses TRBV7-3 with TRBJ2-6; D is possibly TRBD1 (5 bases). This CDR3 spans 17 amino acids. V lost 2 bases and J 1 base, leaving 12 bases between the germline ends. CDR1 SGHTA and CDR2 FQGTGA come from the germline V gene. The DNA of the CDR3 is TGTGCCAGCAGCTTACTGGGCAGGGAATCTGGGGCCAACGTCCTGACTTTC. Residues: CASSLLGRESGANVLTF.

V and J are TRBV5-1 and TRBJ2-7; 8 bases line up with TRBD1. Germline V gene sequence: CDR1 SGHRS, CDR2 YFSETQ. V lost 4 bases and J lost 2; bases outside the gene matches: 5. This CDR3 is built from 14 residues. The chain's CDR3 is CASSKTGDPYEQYF. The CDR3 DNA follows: TGCGCCAGCAGCAAGACAGGGGACCCCTACGAGCAGTACTTC.

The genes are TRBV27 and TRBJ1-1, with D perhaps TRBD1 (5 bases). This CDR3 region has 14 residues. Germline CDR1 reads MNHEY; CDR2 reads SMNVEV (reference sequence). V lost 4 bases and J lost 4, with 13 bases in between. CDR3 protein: CASSSPVGVTEAFF. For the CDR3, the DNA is TGTGCCAGCAGTTCCCCCGTAGGGGTCACTGAAGCTTTCTTT.

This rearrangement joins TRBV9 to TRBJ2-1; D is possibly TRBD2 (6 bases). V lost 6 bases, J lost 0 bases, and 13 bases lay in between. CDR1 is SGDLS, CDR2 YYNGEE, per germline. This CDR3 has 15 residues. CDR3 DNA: TGTGCCAGCACCCTAGCGCCGAGCTCCTACAATGAGCAGTTCTTC. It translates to CASTLAPSSYNEQFF.

In DNA form, the CDR3 reads TGCAGCGTTGAAAGAGGGAGCACAGATACGCAGTATTTT. This codes for CSVERGSTDTQYF. The gene calls are TRBV29-1 and TRBJ2-3; D might be TRBD2 (5 bases). This CDR3 has 13 residues. Germline V CDR1 and CDR2: SQVTM, ANQGSEA. V lost 2 bases to trimming and J lost 0 bases, with 6 bases between them.

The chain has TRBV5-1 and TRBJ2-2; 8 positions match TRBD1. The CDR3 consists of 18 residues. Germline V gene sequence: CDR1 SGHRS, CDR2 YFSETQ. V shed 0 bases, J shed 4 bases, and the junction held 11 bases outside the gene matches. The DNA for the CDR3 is TGCGCCAGCAGCTTGGGCCTCCCGGGACAGGACCCCACCGGGGAGCTGTTTTTT. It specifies CASSLGLPGQDPTGELFF.

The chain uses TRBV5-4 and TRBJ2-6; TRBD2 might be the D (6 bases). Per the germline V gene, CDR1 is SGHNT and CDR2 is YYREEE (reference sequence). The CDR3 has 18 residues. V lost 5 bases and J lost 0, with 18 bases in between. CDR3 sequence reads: CASRVWGDGYSGANVLTF. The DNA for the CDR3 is TGTGCCAGCAGGGTTTGGGGGGATGGGTACTCTGGGGCCAACGTCCTGACTTTC. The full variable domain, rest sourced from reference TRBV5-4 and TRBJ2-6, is ETGVTQSPTHLIKTRGQQVTLRCSSQSGHNTVSWYQQALGQGPQFIFQYYREEENGRGNFPPRFSGLQFPNYSSELNVNALELDDSALYLCASRVWGDGYSGANVLTFGAGSRLTVL.

The CDR3 here is CASSPAGLSPEAFF. CDR3 sequence (DNA): TGTGCCAGCAGCCCGGCGGGGCTGTCTCCTGAAGCTTTCTTT. The genes are TRBV9 and TRBJ1-1; weak D call: TRBD1 (5 bases). V was cut by 4 bases and J by 6 bases, with 16 bases left in between. Per germline, CDR1 SGDLS and CDR2 YYNGEE. This CDR3 has 14 amino acids.

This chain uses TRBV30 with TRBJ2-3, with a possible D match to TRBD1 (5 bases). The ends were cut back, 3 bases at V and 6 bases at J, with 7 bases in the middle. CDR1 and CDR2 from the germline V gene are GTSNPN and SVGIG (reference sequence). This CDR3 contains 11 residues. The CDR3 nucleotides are TGTGCCTGGAGAGGGGTGGATACGCAGTATTTT. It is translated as CAWRGVDTQYF.

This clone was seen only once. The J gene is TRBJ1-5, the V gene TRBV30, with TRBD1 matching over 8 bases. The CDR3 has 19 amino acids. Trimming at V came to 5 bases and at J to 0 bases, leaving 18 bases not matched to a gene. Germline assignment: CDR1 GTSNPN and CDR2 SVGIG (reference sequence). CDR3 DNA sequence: TGTGCCTGGGATGGGTCTAAGGACAGGGATAATTATAGCAATCAGCCCCAGCATTTT. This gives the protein CAWDGSKDRDNYSNQPQHF.

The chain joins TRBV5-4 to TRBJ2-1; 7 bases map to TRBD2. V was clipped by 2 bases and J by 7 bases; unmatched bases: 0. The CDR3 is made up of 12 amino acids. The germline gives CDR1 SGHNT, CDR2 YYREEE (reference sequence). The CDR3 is CASSFGGNEQFF. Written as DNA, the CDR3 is TGTGCCAGCAGCTTCGGGGGGAATGAGCAGTTCTTC.

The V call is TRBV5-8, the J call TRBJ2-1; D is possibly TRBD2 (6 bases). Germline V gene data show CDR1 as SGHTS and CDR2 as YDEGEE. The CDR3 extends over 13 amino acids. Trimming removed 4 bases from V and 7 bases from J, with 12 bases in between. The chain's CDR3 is CASSKGTLNEQFF. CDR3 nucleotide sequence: TGTGCCAGCAGCAAAGGGACTCTAAATGAGCAGTTCTTC.

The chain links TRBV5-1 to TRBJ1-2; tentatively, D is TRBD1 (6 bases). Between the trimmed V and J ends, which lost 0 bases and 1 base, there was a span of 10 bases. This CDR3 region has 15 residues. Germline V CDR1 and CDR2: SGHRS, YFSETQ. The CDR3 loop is CASSLVGGSNYGYTF. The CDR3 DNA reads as TGCGCCAGCAGCTTGGTAGGGGGTAGTAACTATGGCTACACCTTC.

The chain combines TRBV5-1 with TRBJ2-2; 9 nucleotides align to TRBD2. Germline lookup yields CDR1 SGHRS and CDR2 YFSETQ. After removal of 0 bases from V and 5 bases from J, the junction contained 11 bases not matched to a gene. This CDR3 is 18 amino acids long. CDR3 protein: CASSLERSGSPGTGELFF. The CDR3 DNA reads TGCGCCAGCAGCTTGGAGCGTAGCGGGAGTCCCGGGACCGGGGAGCTGTTTTTT.

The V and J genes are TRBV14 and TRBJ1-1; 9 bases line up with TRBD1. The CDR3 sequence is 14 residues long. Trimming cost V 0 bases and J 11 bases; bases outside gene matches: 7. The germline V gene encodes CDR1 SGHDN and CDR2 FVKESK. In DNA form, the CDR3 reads TGTGCCAGCAGCCAAGATTGGGACAGGGTGGGCGCTTTCTTT. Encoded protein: CASSQDWDRVGAFF.

CDR3 loop: CASSVSGTSGYNEQFF. The CDR3, as DNA: TGTGCCAGCAGCGTTTCCGGGACTAGCGGGTACAATGAGCAGTTCTTC. J is TRBJ2-1 and V is TRBV7-9, with TRBD2 matching over 12 bases. The CDR3 contains 16 residues. The germline CDR1 and CDR2 sequences are SEHNR and FQNEAQ (reference sequence). The junction had 6 bases not matched to a gene; V was cut back by 5 bases and J by 4 bases. Complete variable domain (other parts from reference TRBV7-9 and TRBJ2-1): DTGVSQNPRHKITKRGQNVTFRCDPISEHNRLYWYRQTLGQGPEFLTYFQNEAQLEKSRLLSDRFSAERPKGSFSTLEIQRTEQGDSAMYLCASSVSGTSGYNEQFFGPGTRLTVL.

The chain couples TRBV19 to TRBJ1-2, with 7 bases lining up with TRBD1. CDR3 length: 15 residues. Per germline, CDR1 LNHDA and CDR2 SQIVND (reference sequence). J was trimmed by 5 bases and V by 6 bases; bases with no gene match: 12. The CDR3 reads CASRPRDSKPYGYTF. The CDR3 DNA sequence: TGTGCCAGTAGACCCAGGGACAGCAAACCGTATGGCTACACCTTC.

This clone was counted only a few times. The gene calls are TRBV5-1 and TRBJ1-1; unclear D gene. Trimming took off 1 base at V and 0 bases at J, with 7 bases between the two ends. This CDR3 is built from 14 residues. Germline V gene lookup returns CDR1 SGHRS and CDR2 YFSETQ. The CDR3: CASSLLYMNTEAFF. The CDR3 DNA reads TGCGCCAGCAGCTTGCTGTACATGAACACTGAAGCTTTCTTT.